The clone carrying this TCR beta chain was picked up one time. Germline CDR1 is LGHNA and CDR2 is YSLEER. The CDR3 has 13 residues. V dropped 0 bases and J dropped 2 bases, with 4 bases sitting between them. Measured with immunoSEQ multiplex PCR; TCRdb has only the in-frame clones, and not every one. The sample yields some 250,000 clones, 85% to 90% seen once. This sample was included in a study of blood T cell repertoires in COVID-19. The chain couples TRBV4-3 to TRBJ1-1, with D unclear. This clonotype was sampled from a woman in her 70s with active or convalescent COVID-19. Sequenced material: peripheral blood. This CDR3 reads CASSQEYNTEAFF. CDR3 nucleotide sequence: TGCGCCAGCAGCCAAGAATATAACACTGAAGCTTTCTTT.